This T cell receptor beta chain was observed in a study of response to subunit inactivated influenza vaccine. The study, taken as a whole, reports: The study's authors posited that every seasonal influenza vaccination enlists few new T cells.

In this sample, this clonotype turned up many times. Its antigen is still unknown. TCRdb reprocessed the RT-PCR reads via MiXCR and lists one record per CDR3 protein. The sample shows around 190,000 distinct CDR3 sequences, roughly 14% of them seen only once. This CDR3 is built from 18 residues. The sequences come from CD8+ T cells sorted from PBMCs, collected around 5 days after vaccination. The TCR comes from a man aged 45-60 years who received an inactivated influenza vaccine. The chain is built from TRBV21-1 and TRBJ1-5; TRBD1 was called by the table and not checked on the DNA. TRBV21-1 is a documented pseudogene. CDR3 residues: CASSKAAIFQQGNQPQHF. As DNA, the CDR3 is TGTGCCAGCAGCAAAGCCGCGATCTTCCAACAGGGGAATCAGCCCCAGCATTTT.